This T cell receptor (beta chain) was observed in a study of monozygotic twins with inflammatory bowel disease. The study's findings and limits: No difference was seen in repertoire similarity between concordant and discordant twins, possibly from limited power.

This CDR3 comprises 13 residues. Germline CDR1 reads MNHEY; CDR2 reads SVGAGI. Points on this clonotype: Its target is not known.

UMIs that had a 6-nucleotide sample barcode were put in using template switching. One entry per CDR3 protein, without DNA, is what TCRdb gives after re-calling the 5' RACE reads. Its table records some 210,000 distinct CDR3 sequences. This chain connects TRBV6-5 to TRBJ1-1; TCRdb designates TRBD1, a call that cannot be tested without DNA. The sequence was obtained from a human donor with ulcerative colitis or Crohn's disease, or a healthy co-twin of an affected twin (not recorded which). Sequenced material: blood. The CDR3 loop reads CASSYVSGEWAFF.